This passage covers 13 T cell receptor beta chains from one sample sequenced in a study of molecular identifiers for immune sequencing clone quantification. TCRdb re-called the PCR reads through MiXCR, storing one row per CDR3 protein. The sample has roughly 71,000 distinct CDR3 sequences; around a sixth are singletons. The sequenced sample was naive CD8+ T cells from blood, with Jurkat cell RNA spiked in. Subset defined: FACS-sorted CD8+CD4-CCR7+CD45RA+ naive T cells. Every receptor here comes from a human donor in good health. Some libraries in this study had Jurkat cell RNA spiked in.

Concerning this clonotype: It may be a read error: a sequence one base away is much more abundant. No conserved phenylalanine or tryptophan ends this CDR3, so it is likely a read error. CDR3 nucleotides: TGTGCCAGCAGCCCCGCAATGAACACTGAAGCTTTCCTT. Its translation: CASSPAMNTEAFL. V is TRBV7-9 and J is TRBJ1-1; D is unclear. This CDR3 spans 13 amino acids. Looked up from germline, CDR1 is SEHNR and CDR2 is FQNEAQ (reference sequence). V lost 5 bases, J lost 0 bases, and 7 bases lay in between.

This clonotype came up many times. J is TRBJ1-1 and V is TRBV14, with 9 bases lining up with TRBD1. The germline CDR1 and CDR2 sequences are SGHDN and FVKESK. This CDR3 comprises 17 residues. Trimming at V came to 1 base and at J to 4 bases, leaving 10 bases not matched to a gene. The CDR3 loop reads CASSQAGTGFFGTEAFF. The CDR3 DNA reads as TGTGCCAGCAGCCAAGCCGGGACAGGGTTTTTTGGCACTGAAGCTTTCTTT.

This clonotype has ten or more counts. The CDR3 sequence is CASSWTGGLETQYF. The CDR3, as DNA: TGTGCCAGCTCGTGGACAGGGGGATTGGAGACCCAGTACTTC. The chain joins TRBV6-2 or TRBV6-3 to TRBJ2-5; 10 bases agree with TRBD1. After removal of 8 bases from V and 5 bases from J, the junction contained 8 bases not matched to a gene. The length of the CDR3 is 14 residues. Germline CDR1 MNHEY, CDR2 SVGEGT.

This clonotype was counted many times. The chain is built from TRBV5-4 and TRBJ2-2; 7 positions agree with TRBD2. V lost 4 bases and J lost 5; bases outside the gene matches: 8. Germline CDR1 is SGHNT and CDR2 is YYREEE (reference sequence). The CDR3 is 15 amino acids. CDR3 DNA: TGTGCCAGCAGCCTAGCGGACCGTTTAACCGGGGAGCTGTTTTTT. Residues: CASSLADRLTGELFF.

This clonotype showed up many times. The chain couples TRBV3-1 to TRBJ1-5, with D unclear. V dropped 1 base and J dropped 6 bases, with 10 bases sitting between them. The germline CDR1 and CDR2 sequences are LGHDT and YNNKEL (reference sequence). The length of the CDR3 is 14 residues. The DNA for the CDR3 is TGTGCCAGCAGCCAAGTCTTCGAAGGTCAGCCCCAGCATTTT. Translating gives CASSQVFEGQPQHF.

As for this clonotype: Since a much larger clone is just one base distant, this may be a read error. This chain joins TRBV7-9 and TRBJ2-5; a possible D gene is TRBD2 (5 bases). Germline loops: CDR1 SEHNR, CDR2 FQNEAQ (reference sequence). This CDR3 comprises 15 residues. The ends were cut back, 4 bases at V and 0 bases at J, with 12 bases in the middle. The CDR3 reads CASSSPRGYQETQYF. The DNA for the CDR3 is TGTGCCAGCAGCTCGCCCCGGGGTTACCAAGAGACCCAGTACTTC.

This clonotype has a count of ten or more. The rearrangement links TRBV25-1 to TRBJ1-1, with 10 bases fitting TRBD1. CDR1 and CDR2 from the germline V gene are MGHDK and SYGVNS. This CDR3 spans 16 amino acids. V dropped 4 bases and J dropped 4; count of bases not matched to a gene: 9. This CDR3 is CASSARDRGLGTEAFF. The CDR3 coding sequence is TGTGCCAGCAGTGCCCGGGACAGGGGACTGGGCACTGAAGCTTTCTTT.

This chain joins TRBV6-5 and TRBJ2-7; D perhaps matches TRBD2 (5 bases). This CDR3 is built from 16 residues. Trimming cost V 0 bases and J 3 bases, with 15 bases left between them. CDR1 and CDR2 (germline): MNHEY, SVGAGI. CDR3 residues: CASSYSRETDFYEQYF. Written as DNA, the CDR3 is TGTGCCAGCAGTTACTCTAGGGAGACCGACTTCTACGAGCAGTACTTC.

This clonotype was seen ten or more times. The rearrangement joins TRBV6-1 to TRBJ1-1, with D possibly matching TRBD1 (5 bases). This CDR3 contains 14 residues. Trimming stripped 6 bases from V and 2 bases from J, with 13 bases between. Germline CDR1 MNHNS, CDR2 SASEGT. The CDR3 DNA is TGTGCCAGCAGAGATCTACAGGTTAACACTGAAGCTTTCTTT. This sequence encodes CASRDLQVNTEAFF.

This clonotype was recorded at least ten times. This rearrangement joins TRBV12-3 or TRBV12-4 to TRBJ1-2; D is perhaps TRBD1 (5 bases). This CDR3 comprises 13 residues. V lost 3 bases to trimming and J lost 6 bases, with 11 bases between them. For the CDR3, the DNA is TGTGCCAGCAGTTTCGGGACTGACGATGGCTACACCTTC. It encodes CASSFGTDDGYTF.

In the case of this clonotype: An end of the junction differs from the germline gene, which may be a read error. Here the CDR3 DNA reads TGTGCCAGCATGTGGGGCTACAATGAGCGGTTCTTC. This codes for CASMWGYNERFF. The chain employs TRBV7-2 and TRBJ2-1; the D gene is possibly TRBD1 (5 bases). The CDR3 sequence is 12 residues long. CDR1 and CDR2 (germline): SGHTA, FQGNSA.

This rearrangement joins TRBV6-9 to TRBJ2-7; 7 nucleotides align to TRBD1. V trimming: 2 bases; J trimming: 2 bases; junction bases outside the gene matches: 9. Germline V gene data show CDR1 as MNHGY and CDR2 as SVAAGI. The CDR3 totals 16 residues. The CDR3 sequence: CASSYPPGTAPYEQYF. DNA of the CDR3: TGTGCCAGCAGTTATCCCCCCGGGACAGCACCCTACGAGCAGTACTTC.

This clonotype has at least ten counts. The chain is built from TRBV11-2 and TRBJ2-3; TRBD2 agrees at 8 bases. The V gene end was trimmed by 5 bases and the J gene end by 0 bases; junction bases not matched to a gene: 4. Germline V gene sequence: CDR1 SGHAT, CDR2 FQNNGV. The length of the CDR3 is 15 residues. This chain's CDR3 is CASSPGGGSTDTQYF. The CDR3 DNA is TGTGCCAGCAGCCCTGGCGGGGGGAGCACAGATACGCAGTATTTT. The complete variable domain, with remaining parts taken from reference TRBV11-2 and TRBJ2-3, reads EAGVAQSPRYKIIEKRQSVAFWCNPISGHATLYWYQQILGQGPKLLIQFQNNGVVDDSQLPKDRFSAERLKGVDSTLKIQPAKLEDSAVYLCASSPGGGSTDTQYFGPGTRLTVL.